The rows below give T cell receptor beta chains drawn from one sample of a study of cytomegalovirus exposure and HLA in healthy donors. Generated by immunoSEQ multiplex PCR, the TCRdb table keeps only in-frame clones and is missing some. This table has around 120,000 clones, roughly three fifths appearing once. The sample comprised PBMCs. These receptor sequences come from a middle-aged woman in good health and CMV-seropositive. Each CDR3 is given with its conserved first and last residue. Not all rows give a size; the values are once, few, many and, for expanded clones, a class.

j_call: TRBJ1-2
clone_size: .
cdr3_length: 14
v_call: TRBV5-4
cdr3_aa: CASSLARGENGYTF

j_call: TRBJ1-3
clone_size: .
cdr3_length: 14
v_call: TRBV5-1
cdr3_aa: CASSLSGSGNTIYF

j_call: TRBJ2-7
clone_size: .
cdr3_length: 18
v_call: TRBV4-1
cdr3_aa: CASSHMGQGTRGGYEQYF

j_call: TRBJ2-7
clone_size: .
cdr3_length: 13
v_call: TRBV29-1
cdr3_aa: CSVVFGDTYEQYF

j_call: TRBJ1-6
clone_size: .
cdr3_length: 14
v_call: TRBV6-6
cdr3_aa: CASSSEFPYSPLHF

j_call: TRBJ2-7
clone_size: once
cdr3_length: 15
v_call: TRBV5-4
cdr3_aa: CASSLVGQGRNEQYF

j_call: TRBJ2-7
clone_size: few
cdr3_length: 14
v_call: TRBV9
cdr3_aa: CASSVASGSYEQYF

j_call: TRBJ2-2
clone_size: .
cdr3_length: 13
v_call: TRBV7-9
cdr3_aa: CASSPTVTGELFF

j_call: TRBJ2-1
clone_size: .
cdr3_length: 17
v_call: TRBV25-1
cdr3_aa: CASSDSGSGIYNNEQFF

j_call: TRBJ1-2
clone_size: .
cdr3_length: 14
v_call: TRBV2
cdr3_aa: CASSVGGTGRGYTF

j_call: TRBJ2-7
clone_size: once
cdr3_length: 15
v_call: TRBV6-6
cdr3_aa: CASSYSSGRSYEQYF

j_call: TRBJ2-2
clone_size: .
cdr3_length: 16
v_call: TRBV9
cdr3_aa: CASSPTGQVNTGELFF

j_call: TRBJ2-5
clone_size: .
cdr3_length: 15
v_call: TRBV14
cdr3_aa: CASSQAGQGVETQYF

j_call: TRBJ2-1
clone_size: .
cdr3_length: 19
v_call: TRBV7-7
cdr3_aa: CASSLGRGSGRGSYNEQFF

j_call: TRBJ2-1
clone_size: few
cdr3_length: 15
v_call: TRBV19
cdr3_aa: CASTPAGRSYNEQFF

j_call: TRBJ1-2
clone_size: .
cdr3_length: 12
v_call: TRBV9
cdr3_aa: CASTQGAGGYTF

j_call: TRBJ1-2
clone_size: .
cdr3_length: 13
v_call: TRBV28
cdr3_aa: CASSLQGSNGYTF

j_call: TRBJ2-1
clone_size: .
cdr3_length: 16
v_call: TRBV6-6
cdr3_aa: CASSYSTSGRYNEQFF

j_call: TRBJ2-5
clone_size: few
cdr3_length: 14
v_call: TRBV4-3
cdr3_aa: CASSLDRDEETQYF

j_call: TRBJ2-2
clone_size: .
cdr3_length: 16
v_call: TRBV14
cdr3_aa: CASSQEVLAVTGELFF

j_call: TRBJ1-5
clone_size: .
cdr3_length: 13
v_call: TRBV30
cdr3_aa: CAWSQGSNQPQHF

j_call: TRBJ1-1
clone_size: .
cdr3_length: 11
v_call: TRBV29-1
cdr3_aa: CSVESAEVAFF

j_call: TRBJ1-1
clone_size: .
cdr3_length: 11
v_call: TRBV25-1
cdr3_aa: CASKDIFEAFF

j_call: TRBJ2-3
clone_size: once
cdr3_length: 16
v_call: TRBV14
cdr3_aa: CASSHITQAYFGTQYF

j_call: TRBJ2-2
clone_size: .
cdr3_length: 15
v_call: TRBV7-2
cdr3_aa: CASSRGDRYTGELFF

j_call: TRBJ2-7
clone_size: few
cdr3_length: 15
v_call: TRBV28
cdr3_aa: CASSLANRLTYEQYF

j_call: TRBJ2-3
clone_size: .
cdr3_length: 16
v_call: TRBV7-6
cdr3_aa: CASSSPPGGNTDTQYF

j_call: TRBJ1-6
clone_size: .
cdr3_length: 16
v_call: TRBV5-6
cdr3_aa: CASSLGASSYNSPLHF

j_call: TRBJ2-4
clone_size: .
cdr3_length: 13
v_call: TRBV5-1
cdr3_aa: CASSIAQKNIQYF

j_call: TRBJ1-2
clone_size: .
cdr3_length: 16
v_call: TRBV21-1
cdr3_aa: CASSKLLRDRVYGYTF

j_call: TRBJ2-7
clone_size: .
cdr3_length: 15
v_call: TRBV6-1
cdr3_aa: CASSVGAETNYEQYF

j_call: TRBJ1-1
clone_size: few
cdr3_length: 13
v_call: TRBV7-6
cdr3_aa: CASSLAANTEAFF

j_call: TRBJ2-5
clone_size: once
cdr3_length: 13
v_call: TRBV11-2
cdr3_aa: CASSGLATETQYF

j_call: TRBJ1-4
clone_size: few
cdr3_length: 15
v_call: TRBV9
cdr3_aa: CASSGTGATNEKLFF

j_call: TRBJ1-5
clone_size: .
cdr3_length: 13
v_call: TRBV28
cdr3_aa: CASSYPLAQPQHF

j_call: TRBJ2-4
clone_size: .
cdr3_length: 13
v_call: TRBV19
cdr3_aa: CASSGGRGDIQYF

j_call: TRBJ2-1
clone_size: .
cdr3_length: 11
v_call: TRBV6-5
cdr3_aa: CASSFYHEQFF

j_call: TRBJ1-3
clone_size: .
cdr3_length: 14
v_call: TRBV6-5
cdr3_aa: CASRIQGTGNTIYF

j_call: TRBJ1-1
clone_size: .
cdr3_length: 14
v_call: TRBV28
cdr3_aa: CASSLGREGTEAFF

j_call: TRBJ1-2
clone_size: .
cdr3_length: 18
v_call: TRBV5-8
cdr3_aa: CASSGRPGQGPTNYGYTF

j_call: TRBJ2-1
clone_size: .
cdr3_length: 16
v_call: TRBV4-3
cdr3_aa: CASSQVATGGNNEQFF

j_call: TRBJ2-3
clone_size: .
cdr3_length: 15
v_call: TRBV7-3
cdr3_aa: CASSLSSEGTDTQYF

j_call: TRBJ2-3
clone_size: .
cdr3_length: 15
v_call: TRBV9
cdr3_aa: CASSASGSGRGTQYF

j_call: TRBJ2-2
clone_size: few
cdr3_length: 15
v_call: TRBV11-3
cdr3_aa: CASSQQGEGAGELFF